This paragraph covers one TCR beta chain sequence. It lacks a known antigen. No per-base quality is available; no much larger clone lies one base away. V drops 5 bases and J drops 0 bases, leaving 14 bases in between. The CDR3 sequence holds 16 residues, the cysteine and phenylalanine included. Of the read, only the CDR3 DNA is kept; its 48 bases are in frame from base 1. The germline V gene (reference sequence) supplies CDR1 MNHEY and CDR2 SMNVEV. The data stem from a study of blood T cell repertoires in COVID-19 (dated by TCRdb to the early 2020s). At the level of the whole study: Samples from collaborators originated in the United States, Italy and Spain and spanned both the acute and convalescent phases of COVID-19. The material from the prospective study consisted of cDNA or gDNA derived from T cells, B-cell-depleted T cells, or PBMCs. Deeply sampled blood TCRbeta repertoires from subjects exposed to, actively infected with, or recovered from COVID-19 were included in the dataset. The repertoires were released in a freely available public database meant as a resource for research on the immune response to SARS-CoV-2. Samples came from the ongoing ImmuneRACE study (first 160 participants) plus 1,254 subjects from 6 global collaborators. Sample metadata almost always included a de-identified subject ID, COVID-19 status, age in years and sex. HLA class I and class II types, where available, came from metadata supplied by the sample provider rather than from assay-based typing.

Enrolling through a virtual design, the prospective study's participants ranged in age from roughly 18 to 90 years and lived across roughly 23 United States geographic areas. Cohort assignment in the prospective study relied on participant-reported clinical history from a screening survey and a study questionnaire. ImmuneRACE Cohort 3 recovered participants were defined by two consecutive negative NP/OP PCR tests, healthcare professional clearance, or symptom resolution. In the prospective study, mobile phlebotomists collected whole blood, serum and a nasopharyngeal or oropharyngeal swab from each participant. Over an approximately 2-month period, participants in the prospective study had the option of providing additional blood draws and questionnaires. Blood samples from the prospective study were shipped frozen or at room temperature prior to DNA extraction. Study-wide conclusions, independent of this receptor: Clinical and demographic metadata were provided uncurated, with the amount varying by source and participant.

The immunoSEQ Assay, a bias-controlled multiplex PCR, was used to amplify TCRbeta CDR3 regions from genomic DNA. For the original study's pipeline: Within the assay, amplification of reference gene primers was used to estimate how many nucleated cells each sample contained. To quantify the absolute abundance of each unique TCRbeta CDR3 rearrangement, sequence reads were collapsed and filtered. For each sample, productive Simpson clonality was calculated by taking the square root of Simpson's diversity index across productive rearrangements. The source is immuneACCESS, and TCRdb retained only in-frame sequences with V and J called. Part of the clones is not carried over; for the studies checked, unresolved V genes explain less than half of this, and the remainder is unexplained. V and J calls and clone size follow that table, whereas D and trimming were derived from the DNA. In all, the sample holds 100,000 to 150,000 clones, and 70% to 90% of those were seen once. The ten top clones hold 2.3% of the sample.

The source material was PBMCs or T cells enriched from blood (not recorded which). This TCR was sampled from a woman between 50 and 59 years old who had recovered from COVID-19. The rearranged segments are TRBV27 and TRBJ1-5; tentative D gene TRBD1, with 5 bases matching. Read as DNA, the sequence is TGTGCCAGCAGTCCTTGGGGCAGCCATAGCAATCAGCCCCAGCATTTT. Translated, it gives CASSPWGSHSNQPQHF.